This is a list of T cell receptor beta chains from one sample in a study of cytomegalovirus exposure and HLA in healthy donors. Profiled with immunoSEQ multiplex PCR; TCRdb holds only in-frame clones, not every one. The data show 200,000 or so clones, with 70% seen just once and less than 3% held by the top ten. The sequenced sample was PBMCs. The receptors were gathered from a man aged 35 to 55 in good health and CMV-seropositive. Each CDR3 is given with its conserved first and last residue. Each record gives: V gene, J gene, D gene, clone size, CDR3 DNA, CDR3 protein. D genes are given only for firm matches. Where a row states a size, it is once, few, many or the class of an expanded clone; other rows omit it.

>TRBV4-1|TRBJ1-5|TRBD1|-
TGCGCCAGCAGCCAAGATAGGCGGACAGGGGTTTTCAATCAGCCCCAGCATTTT
CASSQDRRTGVFNQPQHF
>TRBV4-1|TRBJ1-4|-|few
TGCGCCAGCAGCCCTCCCTCGGCAGACATAGTACGTTTT
CASSPPSADIVRF
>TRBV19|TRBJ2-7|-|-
TGTGCCAGTAGTGGAGGGGCTATTAACGAGCAGTACTTC
CASSGGAINEQYF
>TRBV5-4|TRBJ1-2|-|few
TGTGCCAGCAGCTTGGTTGGGGCAGGGCGTATTACTGGCTACACCTTC
CASSLVGAGRITGYTF
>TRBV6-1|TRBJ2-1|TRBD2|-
TGTGCCAGCACCTCGACTAGCGGGGGTTACAATGAGCAGTTCTTC
CASTSTSGGYNEQFF
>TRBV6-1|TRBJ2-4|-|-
TGTGCCAGCAGAGACAGGAGCCAAAACATTCAGTACTTC
CASRDRSQNIQYF
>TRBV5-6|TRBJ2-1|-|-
TGTGCCAGCAGCTCAGGGTCCAATGAGCAGTTCTTC
CASSSGSNEQFF
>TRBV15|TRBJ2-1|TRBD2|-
TGTGCCACCAGCAGGGAACTAGCGGTCGGGGTGGATGAGCAGTTCTTC
CATSRELAVGVDEQFF
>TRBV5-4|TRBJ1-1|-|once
TGTGCCAGCAGCTCCGGGATATGGGGGGGCGTTGAAGCTTTCTTT
CASSSGIWGGVEAFF
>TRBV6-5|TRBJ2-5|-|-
TGTGCCAGCAGTTCCCCCGACAGGATTCAAGAGACCCAGTACTTC
CASSSPDRIQETQYF
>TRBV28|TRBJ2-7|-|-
TGTGCCAGCAGTCCCCAAGACACCTCCTACGAGCAGTACTTC
CASSPQDTSYEQYF
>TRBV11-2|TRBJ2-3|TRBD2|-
TGTGCCAGCAGCCCCTTAGCGGGGAGCACAGATACGCAGTATTTT
CASSPLAGSTDTQYF
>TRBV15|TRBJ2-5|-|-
TGTGCCACCAGCAGAACCCACCGGCCCAGGGCGGAAGAGACCCAGTACTTC
CATSRTHRPRAEETQYF
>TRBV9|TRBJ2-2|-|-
TGTGCCAGCAGCCCCCCAGTATGGAGCGGGGAGCTGTTTTTT
CASSPPVWSGELFF
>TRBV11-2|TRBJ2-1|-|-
TGTGCCAGCGAAGGCCTAGGGGGCAATGAGCAGTTCTTC
CASEGLGGNEQFF
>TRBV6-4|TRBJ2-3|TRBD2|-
TGTGCCAGCAGTGAAATAGCGGGGGGCACAGATACGCAGTATTTT
CASSEIAGGTDTQYF
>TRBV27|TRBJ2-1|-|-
TGTGCCAGCAGTTCTGCACAAATCTCCTACAATGAGCAGTTCTTC
CASSSAQISYNEQFF
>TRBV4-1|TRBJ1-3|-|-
TGCGCCAGCAGCTCCCAACAGGGCGGATCGAACACCATATATTTT
CASSSQQGGSNTIYF
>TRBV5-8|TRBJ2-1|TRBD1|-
TGTGCCAGCAGCTTGGAACAGGGGTCCTACAATGAGCAGTTCTTC
CASSLEQGSYNEQFF
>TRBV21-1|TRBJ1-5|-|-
TGTGCCAGCAACCTAATTGGGGACAGGGGGCGAAGCAATCAGCCCCAGCATTTT
CASNLIGDRGRSNQPQHF
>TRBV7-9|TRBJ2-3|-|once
TGTGCCAGCCAGGCAGGGCGTACTAGCACAGATACGCAGTATTTT
CASQAGRTSTDTQYF
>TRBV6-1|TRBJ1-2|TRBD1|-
TGTGCCAGCAGTGAAGCCGGGACAGGGGAAGTGTACACCTTC
CASSEAGTGEVYTF
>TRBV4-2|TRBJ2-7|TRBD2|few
TGTGCCAGCAGCCAAGAAGGACTAGCGGGAGTCTACGAGCAGTACTTC
CASSQEGLAGVYEQYF
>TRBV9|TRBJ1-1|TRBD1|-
TGTGCCAGCAGCGTAGACCCTGGACAGGAGCGTCCTAACACTGAAGCTTTCTTT
CASSVDPGQERPNTEAFF
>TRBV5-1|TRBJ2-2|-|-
TGCGCCAGCAGAAGACTAGCACAGGGCACCGGGGAGCTGTTTTTT
CASRRLAQGTGELFF
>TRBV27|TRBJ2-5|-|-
TGTGCCAGCAGCCGAGAGGCTCGAGTACAAGAGACCCAGTACTTC
CASSREARVQETQYF
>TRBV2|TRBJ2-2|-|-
TGTGCCAGCAGTGGACTGACCGGGGAGCTGTTTTTT
CASSGLTGELFF
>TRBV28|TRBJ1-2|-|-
TGTGCCAGCCAGGGGCAGGGACGTGGCTACACCTTC
CASQGQGRGYTF
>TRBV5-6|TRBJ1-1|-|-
TGTGCCAGCAGCTTTCGAGTGAACACTGAAGCTTTCTTT
CASSFRVNTEAFF
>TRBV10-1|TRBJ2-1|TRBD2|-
TGCGCCAGCAGCACCACTCTAGCGGGGGGGCCTAGATGTGAGCAGTTCTTC
CASSTTLAGGPRCEQFF
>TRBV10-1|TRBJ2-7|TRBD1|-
TGCGCCAGCAGTGACACAGGGGTGTACGAGCAGTACTTC
CASSDTGVYEQYF
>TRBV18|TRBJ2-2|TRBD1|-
TGTGCCAGCTCAGTCACGAAGGGACAGGGGATGACGAACACCGGGGAGCTGTTTTTT
CASSVTKGQGMTNTGELFF
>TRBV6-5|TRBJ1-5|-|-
TGTGCCAGCAGAAAAACAGGTCAGCTTAATCAGCCCCAGCATTTT
CASRKTGQLNQPQHF
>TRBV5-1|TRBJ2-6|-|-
TGCGCCAGCAGCTTGGAGGGTAGCGTAAGCTCTGGGGCCAACGTCCTGACTTTC
CASSLEGSVSSGANVLTF
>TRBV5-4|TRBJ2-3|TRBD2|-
TGTGCCAGCAGTCTTAGCGGGTCCGCGGAAGATACGCAGTATTTT
CASSLSGSAEDTQYF
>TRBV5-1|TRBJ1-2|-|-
TGCGCCAGCAGCTTGGTTGCAGGCCTGGAGGATGGCTACACCTTC
CASSLVAGLEDGYTF
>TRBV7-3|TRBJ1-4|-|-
TGTGCCAGCAGTCCTCTCGCCCGGGGGGAAAAACTGTTTTTT
CASSPLARGEKLFF
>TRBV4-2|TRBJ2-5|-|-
TGTGCCAGCAGCCAAGGCTCGCGGGGTGGAGAGACCCAGTACTTC
CASSQGSRGGETQYF
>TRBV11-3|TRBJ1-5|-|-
TGTGCCAGCAGGAGGGTTTCAAAGATAGGCCTAGGGAATCAGCCCCAGCATTTT
CASRRVSKIGLGNQPQHF
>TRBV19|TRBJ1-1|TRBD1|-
TGTGCCAGTAGTATAGGACAGGGGGAATTGGTTCTTGAAGCTTTCTTT
CASSIGQGELVLEAFF
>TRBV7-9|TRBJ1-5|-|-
TGTGCCAGCAGCCAAAATACAGGGAACGGTCAGCCCCAGCATTTT
CASSQNTGNGQPQHF
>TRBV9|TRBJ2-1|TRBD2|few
TGTGCCAGCAGCGTAGTAACTAGCGGGCCCTACAATGAGCAGTTCTTC
CASSVVTSGPYNEQFF
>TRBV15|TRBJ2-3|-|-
TGTGCCACCAGCAGAGATATGAACTACGGCACAGATACGCAGTATTTT
CATSRDMNYGTDTQYF
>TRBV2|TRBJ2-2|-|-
TGTGCCAGCAGCTCTGACACCGGGGAGCTGTTTTTT
CASSSDTGELFF
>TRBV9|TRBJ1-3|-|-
TGTGCCAGCAGCCCCGGGGGGTACTCTGGAAACACCATATATTTT
CASSPGGYSGNTIYF
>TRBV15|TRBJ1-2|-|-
TGTGCCACCAGCAGAAACTCCCTCTATGGCTACACCTTC
CATSRNSLYGYTF
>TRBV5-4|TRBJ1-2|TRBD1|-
TGTGCCAGCAGCGAGACAGGGGGCGGCTATGGCTACACCTTC
CASSETGGGYGYTF
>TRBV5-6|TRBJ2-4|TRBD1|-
TGTGCCAGCAGGGACAGGGGACGAAACATTCAGTACTTC
CASRDRGRNIQYF
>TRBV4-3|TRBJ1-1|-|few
TGCGCCAGCAGCACCCACAAGTTCACTGAAGCTTTCTTT
CASSTHKFTEAFF
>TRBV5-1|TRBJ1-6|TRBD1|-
TGCGCCAGCAGGGGACAGGCTTCTTATTCACCCCTCCACTTT
CASRGQASYSPLHF